The subject of this entry is one T cell receptor (delta chain). Its specificity is unknown. With a far larger clone one base away, a read error is the likely cause. The same CDR3 also results from other DNA sequences found in this sample. The record originates from a study of γδ T cells in repeated Plasmodium falciparum infection. Study at large: Donors had four controlled P. falciparum NF54 infections over roughly 600 days. Findings and caveats of the study: Many TCRgamma sequences overlapped between individuals in stable Vgamma9/Vdelta2+ repertoires.

Bulk repertoires came from Vgamma9/Vdelta2+ or Vdelta2-negative gammadelta T cells flow-sorted from PBMC. Sequencing covered both gamma and delta TCR chains per sample. TCRdb used CATT to re-call clones from the multiplex PCR reads. The data show about 48,000 delta-chain clones, with roughly 1.5% seen just once and approximately 8.6% held by the top ten. This CDR3 is built from 16 residues. Germline V gives CDR1 TSWWSYY, CDR2 QGS. The TCR was taken from a pool of human donors (malaria-infected and uninfected, not separated). A V gene of TRDV1 was called, but no J gene was assigned; the DNA was not compared with TRDD3, the D call given in the table. Sample: gamma-delta T cells from blood. CDR3 bases: TGTGCTCTTGGGGAGAAACTACGGGCCCTCCTGATACCCCTCATCTTT. Protein product: CALGEKLRALLIPLIF.